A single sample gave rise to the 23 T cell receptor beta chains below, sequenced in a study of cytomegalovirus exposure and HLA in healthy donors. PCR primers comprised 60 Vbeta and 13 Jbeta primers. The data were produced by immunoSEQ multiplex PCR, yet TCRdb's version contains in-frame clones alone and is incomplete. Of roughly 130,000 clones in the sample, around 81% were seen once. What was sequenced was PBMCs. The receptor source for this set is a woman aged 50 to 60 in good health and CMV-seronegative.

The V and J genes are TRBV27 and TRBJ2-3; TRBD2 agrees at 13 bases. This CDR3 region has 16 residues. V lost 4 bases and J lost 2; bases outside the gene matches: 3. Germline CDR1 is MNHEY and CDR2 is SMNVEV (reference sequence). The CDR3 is CASSSGLAGATDTQYF. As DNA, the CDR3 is TGTGCCAGCAGTTCCGGACTAGCGGGAGCCACAGATACGCAGTATTTT.

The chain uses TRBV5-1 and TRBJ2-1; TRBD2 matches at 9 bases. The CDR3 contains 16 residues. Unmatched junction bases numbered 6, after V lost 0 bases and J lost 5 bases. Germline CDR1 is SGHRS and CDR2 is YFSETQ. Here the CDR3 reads CASSLDAGGPNNEQFF. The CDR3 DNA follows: TGCGCCAGCAGCTTGGACGCGGGAGGGCCGAACAATGAGCAGTTCTTC.

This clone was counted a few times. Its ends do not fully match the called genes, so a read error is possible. CDR3 in DNA: TGCGCCAGCAGTCCCACCTGGGACAGGGGGCTCGACGAGCAGTCCTTC. As protein: CASSPTWDRGLDEQSF. This rearrangement joins TRBV23-1 to TRBJ2-7; TRBD1 agrees at 12 bases. TRBV23-1 is sorted into the ORF group, with uncertain function. This CDR3 is built from 16 residues.

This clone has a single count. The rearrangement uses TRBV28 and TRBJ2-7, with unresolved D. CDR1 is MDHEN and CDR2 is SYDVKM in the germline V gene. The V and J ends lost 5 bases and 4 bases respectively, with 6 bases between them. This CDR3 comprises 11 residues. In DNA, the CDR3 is TGTGCCAGCAGTCTAAATTACGAGCAGTACTTC. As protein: CASSLNYEQYF.

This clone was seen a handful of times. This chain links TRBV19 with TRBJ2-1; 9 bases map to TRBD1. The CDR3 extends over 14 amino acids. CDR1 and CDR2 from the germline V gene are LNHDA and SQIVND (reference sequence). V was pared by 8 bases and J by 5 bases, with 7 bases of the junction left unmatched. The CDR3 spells CASARDRAHNEQFF. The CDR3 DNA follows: TGTGCCAGTGCCCGGGACAGGGCACACAATGAGCAGTTCTTC.

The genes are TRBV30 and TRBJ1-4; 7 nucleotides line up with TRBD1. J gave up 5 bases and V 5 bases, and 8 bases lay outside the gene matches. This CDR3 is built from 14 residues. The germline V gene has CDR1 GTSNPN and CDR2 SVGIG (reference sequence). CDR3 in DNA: TGTGCCTGGCAAGCGGACAGGAGGAATGAAAAACTGTTTTTT. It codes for CAWQADRRNEKLFF.

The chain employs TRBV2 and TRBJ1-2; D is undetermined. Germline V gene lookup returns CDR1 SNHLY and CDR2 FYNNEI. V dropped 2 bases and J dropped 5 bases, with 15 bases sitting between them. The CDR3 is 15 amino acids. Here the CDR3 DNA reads TGTGCCAGCAGTGAATTATTGCGTTCCCCTTATGGCTACACCTTC. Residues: CASSELLRSPYGYTF.

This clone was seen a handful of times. The CDR3 nucleotides read TGTGCCACCAGCAGGAAGACAGGGGCCCACTTTCAAGAGACCCAGTACTTC. This codes for CATSRKTGAHFQETQYF. The rearrangement uses TRBV15 and TRBJ2-5; 8 bases match TRBD1. Germline V CDR1 and CDR2: LNHNV, YYDKDF (reference sequence). The CDR3 totals 17 residues. Trimming cost V 3 bases and J 2 bases; bases outside gene matches: 11.

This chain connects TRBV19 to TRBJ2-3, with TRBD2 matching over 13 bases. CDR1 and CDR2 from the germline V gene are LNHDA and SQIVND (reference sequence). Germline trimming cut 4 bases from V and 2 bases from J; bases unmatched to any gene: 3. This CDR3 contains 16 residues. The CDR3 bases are TGTGCCAGTAGTAGACTAGCGGGAGGAAACACAGATACGCAGTATTTT. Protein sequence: CASSRLAGGNTDTQYF.

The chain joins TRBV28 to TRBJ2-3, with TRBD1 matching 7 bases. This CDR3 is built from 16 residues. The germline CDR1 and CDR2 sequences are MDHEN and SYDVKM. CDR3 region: CALNPDRDASTDTQYF. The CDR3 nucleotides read TGTGCGCTGAACCCTGACAGGGATGCTAGCACAGATACGCAGTATTTT. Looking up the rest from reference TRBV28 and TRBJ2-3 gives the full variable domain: DVKVTQSSRYLVKRTGEKVFLECVQDMDHENMFWYRQDPGLGLRLIYFSYDVKMKEKGDIPEGYSVSREKKERFSLILESASTNQTSMYLCALNPDRDASTDTQYFGPGTRLTVL.

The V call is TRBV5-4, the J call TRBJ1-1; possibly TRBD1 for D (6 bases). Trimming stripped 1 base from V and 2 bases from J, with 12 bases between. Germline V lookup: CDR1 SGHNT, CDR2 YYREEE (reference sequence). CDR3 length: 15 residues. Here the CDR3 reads CASSLQTGANTEAFF. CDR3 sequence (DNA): TGTGCCAGCAGCTTGCAGACAGGAGCCAACACTGAAGCTTTCTTT.

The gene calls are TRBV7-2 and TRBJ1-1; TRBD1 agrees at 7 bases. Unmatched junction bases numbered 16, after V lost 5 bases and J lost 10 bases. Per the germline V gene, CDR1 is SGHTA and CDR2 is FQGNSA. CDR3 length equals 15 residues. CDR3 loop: CASSREMTGWRGAFF. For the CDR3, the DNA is TGTGCCAGCAGCCGGGAAATGACAGGGTGGAGAGGAGCTTTCTTT.

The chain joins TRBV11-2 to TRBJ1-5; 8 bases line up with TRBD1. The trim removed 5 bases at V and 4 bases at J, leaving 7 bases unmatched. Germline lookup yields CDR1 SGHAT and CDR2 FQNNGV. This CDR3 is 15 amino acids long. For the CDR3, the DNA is TGTGCCAGCAGCCGGACAGGGAGCGATAATCAGCCCCAGCATTTT. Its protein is CASSRTGSDNQPQHF.

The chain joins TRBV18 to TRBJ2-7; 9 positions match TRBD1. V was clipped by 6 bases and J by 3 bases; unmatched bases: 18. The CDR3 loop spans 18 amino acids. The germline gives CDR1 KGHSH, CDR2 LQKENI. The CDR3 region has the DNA TGTGCCAGCTCTGGGGACAGGGTTCGAGTGGCGGGGGTCTACGAGCAGTACTTC. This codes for CASSGDRVRVAGVYEQYF.

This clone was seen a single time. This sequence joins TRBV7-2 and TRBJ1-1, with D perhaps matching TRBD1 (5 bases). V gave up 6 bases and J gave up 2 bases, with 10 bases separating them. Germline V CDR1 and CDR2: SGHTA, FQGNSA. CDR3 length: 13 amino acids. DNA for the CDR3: TGTGCCAGCAGGACAGAGCCTAACACTGAAGCTTTCTTT. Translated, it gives CASRTEPNTEAFF. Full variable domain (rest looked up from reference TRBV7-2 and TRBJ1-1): GAGVSQSPSNKVTEKGKDVELRCDPISGHTALYWYRQSLGQGLEFLIYFQGNSAPDKSGLPSDRFSAERTGGSVSTLTIQRTQQEDSAVYLCASRTEPNTEAFFGQGTRLTVV.

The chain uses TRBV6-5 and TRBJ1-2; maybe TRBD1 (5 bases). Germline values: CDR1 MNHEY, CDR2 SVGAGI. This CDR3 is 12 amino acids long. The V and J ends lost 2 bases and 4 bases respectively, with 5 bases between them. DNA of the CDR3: TGTGCCAGCAGTTACGGGGCCTATGGCTACACCTTC. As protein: CASSYGAYGYTF.

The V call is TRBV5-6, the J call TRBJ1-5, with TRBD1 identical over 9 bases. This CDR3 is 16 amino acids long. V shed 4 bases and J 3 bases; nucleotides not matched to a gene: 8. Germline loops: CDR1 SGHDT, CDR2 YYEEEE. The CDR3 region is CASSIAGTGNNQPQHF. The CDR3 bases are TGTGCCAGCAGCATAGCCGGGACAGGGAACAATCAGCCCCAGCATTTT.

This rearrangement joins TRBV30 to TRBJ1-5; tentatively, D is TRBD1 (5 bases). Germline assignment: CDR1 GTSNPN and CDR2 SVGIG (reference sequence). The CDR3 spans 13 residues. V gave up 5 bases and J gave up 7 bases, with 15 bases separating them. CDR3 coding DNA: TGTGCCTGGGGCGGGGGGTCGGGGCAGCCCCAGCATTTT. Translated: CAWGGGSGQPQHF.

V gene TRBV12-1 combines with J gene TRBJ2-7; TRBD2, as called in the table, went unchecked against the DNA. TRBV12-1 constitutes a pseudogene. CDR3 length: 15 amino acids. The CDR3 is CASSPRGGPPYEQYF. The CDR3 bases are TGTGCCAGCAGTCCAAGAGGAGGCCCTCCTTACGAGCAGTACTTC.

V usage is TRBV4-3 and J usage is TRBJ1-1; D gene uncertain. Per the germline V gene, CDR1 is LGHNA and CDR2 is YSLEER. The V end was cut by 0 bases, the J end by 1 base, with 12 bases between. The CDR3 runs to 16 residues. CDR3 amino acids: CASSQDLRQPNTEAFF. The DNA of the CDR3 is TGCGCCAGCAGCCAAGATCTCAGGCAGCCGAACACTGAAGCTTTCTTT.

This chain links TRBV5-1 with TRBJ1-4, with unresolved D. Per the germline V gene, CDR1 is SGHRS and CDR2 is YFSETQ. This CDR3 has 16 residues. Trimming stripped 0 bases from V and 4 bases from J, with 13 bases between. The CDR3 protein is CASSLAGNVDNEKLFF. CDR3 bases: TGCGCCAGCAGCTTGGCAGGAAATGTGGATAATGAAAAACTGTTTTTT.

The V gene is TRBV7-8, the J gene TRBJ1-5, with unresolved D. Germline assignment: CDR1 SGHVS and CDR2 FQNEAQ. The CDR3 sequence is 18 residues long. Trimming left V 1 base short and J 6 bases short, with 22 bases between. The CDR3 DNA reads TGTGCCAGCAGCTTAGTTTGGGAGGCTCGTTCCTTCGCTCAGCCCCAGCATTTT. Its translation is CASSLVWEARSFAQPQHF.

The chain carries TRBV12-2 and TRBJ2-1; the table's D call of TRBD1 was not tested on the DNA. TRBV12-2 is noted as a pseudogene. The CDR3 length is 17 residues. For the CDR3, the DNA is TGTGCAAGTCGCTTAGATTCGGGGGACAGGGGTGACAATGAGCAGTTCTTC. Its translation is CASRLDSGDRGDNEQFF.